This T cell receptor (beta chain) derives from a study of blood T cell repertoires in COVID-19 (TCRdb year 2020). A note on the overall study: Collaborator samples came from the United States, Italy and Spain and covered acute and convalescent phases of COVID-19. The repertoires were made available in a free public database intended to serve as a resource for research on the immune response to SARS-CoV-2. A de-identified subject ID, COVID-19 status, age in years and sex were almost always included in the sample metadata. The samples were drawn from two sources: the first 160 participants of the ongoing ImmuneRACE study, and about 1,300 subjects contributed by 6 global collaborators. Deeply sampled blood TCRbeta repertoires from subjects exposed to, actively infected with, or recovered from COVID-19 were included in the dataset. Where available, HLA class I and class II types were obtained from metadata supplied by the sample provider rather than from assay-based typing. The material from the prospective study consisted of cDNA or gDNA derived from T cells, B-cell-depleted T cells, or PBMCs. Summary of the overall study and its limitations: The amount of clinical and demographic metadata varied by source and participant and was provided uncurated.

Each collaborating institution followed its own protocols to collect whole blood in K2EDTA tubes. For TCRbeta analysis, collaborators shipped samples as frozen whole blood, isolated PBMCs, or DNA extracted from either of those sample types. On this clone: This receptor's antigen is unknown. The input lacks base qualities; no much larger clone sits a single base away.

TCRbeta CDR3 regions were amplified from genomic DNA using the immunoSEQ Assay, a bias-controlled multiplex PCR. As for how the authors treated the data: The number of nucleated cells in each sample was estimated by amplification of reference gene primers within the assay. To quantify the absolute abundance of each unique TCRbeta CDR3 rearrangement, sequence reads were collapsed and filtered. For each sample, productive Simpson clonality was calculated as the square root of Simpson's diversity index across productive rearrangements. TCRdb limited this immuneACCESS table to in-frame rearrangements with V and J called. A share of clones is missing; checked studies link under half to unresolved V genes, and the rest is unexplained. Clone size and V and J calls were adopted from that table, with D and trimming inferred from the DNA. Here the sample has roughly 55,000 clones; 70% to 90% occur a single time. Around 6.9% of the sample rests with the top ten.

From the cysteine through the phenylalanine, the CDR3 covers 16 amino acids. The kept DNA is CDR3 alone, 48 bases in frame from the first base. V is cut by 3 bases and J by 6 bases, and the space between the germline ends is 18 bases. CDR1 and CDR2 (MDHEN, SYDVKM) derive from the germline V gene. Sequencing input: peripheral blood. This TCR was sampled from a man aged 60 to 75 with active or convalescent COVID-19. The chain is encoded by TRBV28 joined to TRBJ1-5, with the D gene too uncertain to name. CDR3 region: CASSFSKTARGQPQHF. The bases are TGTGCCAGCAGTTTTAGTAAGACGGCCCGCGGTCAGCCCCAGCATTTT.